The 8 T cell receptor beta chains given below trace back to one sample, sequenced in a study of blood T cell repertoires in COVID-19. Sequencing used immunoSEQ multiplex PCR; TCRdb keeps in-frame clones, though not all of them. This table holds roughly 59,000 clones, 76% found once. Sequencing input: peripheral blood. The receptor source for this set is a woman aged 50 to 60 with active or convalescent COVID-19.

The V gene is TRBV7-3, the J gene TRBJ2-3, with 11 bases that match TRBD2. J gave up 4 bases and V 4 bases, and 7 bases lay outside the gene matches. Per germline, CDR1 SGHTA and CDR2 FQGTGA. The CDR3 is made up of 16 amino acids. Here the CDR3 DNA reads TGTGCCAGCAGCTCATCCGGGACTAGCGGATCAGATACGCAGTATTTT. Amino acids: CASSSSGTSGSDTQYF. Combining the CDR3 with reference TRBV7-3 and TRBJ2-3 gives the whole variable domain GAGVSQTPSNKVTEKGKYVELRCDPISGHTALYWYRQSLGQGPEFLIYFQGTGAADDSGLPNDRFFAVRPEGSVSTLKIQRTERGDSAVYLCASSSSGTSGSDTQYFGPGTRLTVL.

The rearrangement links TRBV9 to TRBJ1-1; maybe TRBD1 (6 bases). V gave up 4 bases and J gave up 4 bases, with 17 bases separating them. CDR1 and CDR2 from the germline V gene are SGDLS and YYNGEE. This CDR3 has 15 residues. Here the CDR3 DNA reads TGTGCCAGCAGCCCAAGTCGGGGGGCGACCACTGAAGCTTTCTTT. Translated, it gives CASSPSRGATTEAFF.

The chain carries TRBV24-1 and TRBJ2-2; D is ambiguous. Trimming took off 9 bases at V and 0 bases at J, with 16 bases between the two ends. The germline gives CDR1 KGHDR, CDR2 SFDVKD. CDR3 length: 16 amino acids. The DNA of the CDR3 is TGTGCCACCGCGGCTACTCTAACTGCGAACACCGGGGAGCTGTTTTTT. This gives the protein CATAATLTANTGELFF.

This clone was seen a handful of times. The genes are TRBV5-1 and TRBJ2-3; 7 bases are shared with TRBD2. The length of the CDR3 is 16 residues. V was clipped by 2 bases and J by 2 bases; unmatched bases: 8. CDR1 is SGHRS, CDR2 YFSETQ, per germline. The CDR3 coding sequence is TGCGCCAGCAGCTTCCTATGGGGACTATACACAGATACGCAGTATTTT. This encodes CASSFLWGLYTDTQYF.

The chain is built from TRBV6-5 and TRBJ2-2, with D unresolved. Germline CDR1 reads MNHEY; CDR2 reads SVGAGI. Trimming stripped 4 bases from V and 5 bases from J, with 5 bases between. The CDR3 runs to 12 residues. The CDR3 bases are TGTGCCAGCAGTTCCCAGACCGGGGAGCTGTTTTTT. It encodes CASSSQTGELFF.

This clone was observed a few times. V gene TRBV19 combines with J gene TRBJ1-1, with D maybe TRBD1 (6 bases). Germline CDR1 and CDR2: LNHDA and SQIVND (reference sequence). Trimming left V 3 bases short and J 4 bases short, with 9 bases between. The CDR3 runs 13 residues. The CDR3: CASSIGRGTEAFF. The DNA for the CDR3 is TGTGCCAGTAGTATTGGCAGGGGCACTGAAGCTTTCTTT.

To note about this clone: Other DNA sequences in this specimen translate into the identical CDR3. This chain's CDR3 is CASSGDRGNYGYTF. In DNA form, the CDR3 reads TGTGCCAGCAGCGGCGACAGGGGGAACTATGGCTACACCTTC. This chain connects TRBV2 to TRBJ1-2, with TRBD1 matching 9 bases. The CDR3 spans 14 residues. The ends lost 6 bases at V and 2 bases at J; junction bases unmatched: 4. Germline V CDR1 and CDR2: SNHLY, FYNNEI.

This chain joins TRBV2 and TRBJ2-6, with D possibly being TRBD2 (5 bases). Trimming took 3 bases from V and 0 from J, leaving 9 bases between them. Germline-derived CDR1 and CDR2 are SNHLY and FYNNEI. There are 16 residues in the CDR3. The CDR3 DNA reads TGTGCCAGCAGTGACCTGAGGGCCTCTGGGGCCAACGTCCTGACTTTC. Translating it yields CASSDLRASGANVLTF.